The rows below give T cell receptor beta chains drawn from one sample of a study of blood T cell repertoires in COVID-19. Using immunoSEQ multiplex PCR, the repertoire was profiled, and TCRdb retains in-frame clones only, with some absent. Among roughly 15,000 clones, 90% to 95% were seen once, and the ten largest hold around 4.2%. Sample: peripheral blood. Receptors originate from a man aged 60 to 75 with active COVID-19. Each CDR3 is given with its conserved first and last residue. Fields, in order: V gene, clone size, D gene, J gene, CDR3 DNA, CDR3 protein. D genes are given only for firm matches. Only part of the rows carry a size: once, few, many, or a class if the clone is expanded.

TRBV19	-	-	TRBJ2-3	TGTGCCAGTAGTATGGGCGCGGGCTTCACAGATACGCAGTATTTT	CASSMGAGFTDTQYF
TRBV5-1	-	-	TRBJ2-5	TGCGCCAGCAGCTTGGCACAAAAAGAGACCCAGTACTTC	CASSLAQKETQYF
TRBV27	-	-	TRBJ2-3	TGTGCCAGCAGTCCAACTATTTGGCGGGCAGCAGCGACAGATACGCAGTATTTT	CASSPTIWRAAATDTQYF
TRBV19	once	-	TRBJ1-4	TGTGCCAGTAGGAACACCAGAAGTGCAACTAATGAAAAACTGTTTTTT	CASRNTRSATNEKLFF
TRBV28	once	-	TRBJ2-1	TGTGCCAGCAGTTTCCGGTCTTTAGTTAAGCAGTTCTTC	CASSFRSLVKQFF
TRBV11-2	-	-	TRBJ1-1	TGTGCCAGCAGCCCCCAATTAGTGAACACTGAAGCTTTCTTT	CASSPQLVNTEAFF
TRBV24-1	once	-	TRBJ2-5	TGTGCCACCAGTGGAAGGGGCGGGGACCAAGAGACCCAGTACTTC	CATSGRGGDQETQYF
TRBV19	once	-	TRBJ2-6	TGTGCCAGTAGTAGTAGCCCCTCTGGGGCCAACGTCCTGACTTTC	CASSSSPSGANVLTF
TRBV7-9	-	-	TRBJ2-7	TGTGCCAGCAGCCCTAATTTGAGGTTGGGCTACGAGCAGTACTTC	CASSPNLRLGYEQYF
TRBV2	-	TRBD1	TRBJ2-4	TGTGCCAGCAGCGCGGACAGGGGCCAAAACATTCAGTACTTC	CASSADRGQNIQYF
TRBV18	-	-	TRBJ1-2	TGTGCCAGCTCACCGAAGGGGGGGGCCTTGTCTGGCTACACCTTC	CASSPKGGALSGYTF
TRBV5-1	once	-	TRBJ1-5	TGCGCCAGCAGCTCCGAGGGGGGGAATCAGCCCCAGCATTTT	CASSSEGGNQPQHF
TRBV19	-	-	TRBJ2-5	TGTGCCAGTAATGTAGGGGTATTAGAAGAGACCCAGTACTTC	CASNVGVLEETQYF
TRBV27	-	TRBD1	TRBJ2-7	TGTGCCAGCAGTACAGGGGTCTCCTACGAGCAGTACTTC	CASSTGVSYEQYF
TRBV5-6	-	TRBD1	TRBJ1-2	TGTGCCAGCAGCTTGGACAGGGGCAACTATGGCTACACCTTC	CASSLDRGNYGYTF
TRBV20-1	-	-	TRBJ2-1	TGCAGTGCTAGAGATAGTCGGGGGCAGTTCTTC	CSARDSRGQFF
TRBV7-7	-	-	TRBJ2-2	TGTGCCAGCAGCTCGGACAGAGCGAACACCGGGGAGCTGTTTTTT	CASSSDRANTGELFF
TRBV4-1	few	-	TRBJ1-3	TGCGCCAGCAGCCATTTAACAGGGTCTGGAAACACCATATATTTT	CASSHLTGSGNTIYF
TRBV6-5	few	TRBD1	TRBJ1-5	TGTGCCAGCAACTATGACAGGGGGAATCAGCCCCAGCATTTT	CASNYDRGNQPQHF
TRBV5-1	-	TRBD2	TRBJ2-1	TGCGCCAGCAGCTTGGTGTCCGCGGGGGGAATATACAATGAGCAGTTCTTC	CASSLVSAGGIYNEQFF
TRBV25-1	-	-	TRBJ1-2	TGTGCCAGCAGTGCACCAGGGGATTGGGGCTACACCTTC	CASSAPGDWGYTF
TRBV7-6	-	TRBD2	TRBJ2-1	TGTGCCAGCAGCCTCCGGGGACTAGCGGATGGTGAGCAGTTCTTC	CASSLRGLADGEQFF
TRBV10-1	-	TRBD2	TRBJ2-4	TGCGCCAGCAGTGAGAGCCTAGCGGGGAACATTCAGTACTTC	CASSESLAGNIQYF
TRBV10-2	few	-	TRBJ2-5	TGCGCCAGCAGTGAAGAAGAGGGGGAGGAGACCCAGTACTTC	CASSEEEGEETQYF
TRBV5-5	-	-	TRBJ2-3	TGTGCCAGCAGCTTTTCACGGGGAGAGACAGATACGCAGTATTTT	CASSFSRGETDTQYF
TRBV3-1/TRBV3-2	-	-	TRBJ1-5	TGTGCCAGCAGCCAAGATCCGAGCAATCAGCCCCAGCATTTT	CASSQDPSNQPQHF
TRBV18	-	-	TRBJ2-5	TGTGCCAGCTCACGCGACAGACAAGAGACCCAGTACTTC	CASSRDRQETQYF
TRBV2	-	-	TRBJ1-4	TGTGCCAGCACCCAATCTGATGCGGGTGAAAAACTGTTTTTT	CASTQSDAGEKLFF
TRBV18	-	-	TRBJ1-3	TGTGCCAGCTCACAGAGCTCTGGAAACACCATATATTTT	CASSQSSGNTIYF
TRBV5-4	-	-	TRBJ2-3	TGTGCCAGCAGCATTCATACAGGAGACGATACGCAGTATTTT	CASSIHTGDDTQYF
TRBV18	-	TRBD1	TRBJ1-5	TGTGCCAGCTCACTGGAGACAGGGATCAATCAGCCCCAGCATTTT	CASSLETGINQPQHF
TRBV5-1	-	TRBD2	TRBJ2-1	TGCGCCAGCAGCGAGCGGGGGGCCTACCTCAGCTCCTACAATGAGCAGTTCTTC	CASSERGAYLSSYNEQFF
TRBV28	-	-	TRBJ1-2	TGTGCCAGCAGAAAACCCACAGGGACCTATGGCTACACCTTC	CASRKPTGTYGYTF
TRBV5-6	-	-	TRBJ2-1	TGTGCCAGCAGCTTGTACTATGAGCAGTTCTTC	CASSLYYEQFF
TRBV6-5	-	TRBD1	TRBJ1-5	TGTGCCAGCCGACCCGCCAGGGGGCAAAATCAGCCCCAGCATTTT	CASRPARGQNQPQHF
TRBV18	-	-	TRBJ1-6	TGTGCCAGCTCACTGCTAGGGGAGGCACCCCTCCACTTT	CASSLLGEAPLHF
TRBV29-1	once	TRBD2	TRBJ2-3	TGCAGCGTTCAGAGGGCGGGGGGCACAGATACGCAGTATTTT	CSVQRAGGTDTQYF
TRBV6-2/TRBV6-3	-	-	TRBJ1-1	TGTGCCAGCAGTTACCGGGGGAACACTGAAGCTTTCTTT	CASSYRGNTEAFF
TRBV12-3/TRBV12-4	-	-	TRBJ2-5	TGTGCCAGCAGTAACCAGGGACAAGAGACCCAGTACTTC	CASSNQGQETQYF
TRBV27	once	-	TRBJ1-5	TGTGCCAGCAGACGGAGCTGGGGGGGCAATCAGCCCCAGCATTTT	CASRRSWGGNQPQHF
TRBV2	-	-	TRBJ1-1	TGTGCCAGCAGAGATGCGCCATGGGCCTTGAACACTGAAGCTTTCTTT	CASRDAPWALNTEAFF
TRBV10-3	-	TRBD1	TRBJ2-1	TGTGCCATTGCCGGACAGGGCAGCTCCTACAATGAGCAGTTCTTC	CAIAGQGSSYNEQFF
TRBV3-1/TRBV3-2	once	TRBD2	TRBJ2-3	TGTGCCAGCAGCCAAGAATGGACTAGCGGGCGCACAGATACGCAGTATTTT	CASSQEWTSGRTDTQYF
TRBV6-2/TRBV6-3	-	TRBD1	TRBJ2-7	TGTGCCAGCAGCCGACAGGGGTCCTACGAGCAGTACTTC	CASSRQGSYEQYF
TRBV20-1	-	-	TRBJ2-3	TGCAGTGCTAGTTTCAGGGGTAGCACAGATACGCAGTATTTT	CSASFRGSTDTQYF
TRBV12-5	-	-	TRBJ1-1	TGTGCTAGTGGTTTGGTAATAGGCCCAGGAGGGAACACTGAAGCTTTCTTT	CASGLVIGPGGNTEAFF
TRBV18	-	-	TRBJ1-1	TGTGCCAGCTCAGCGAAGACAGGTACTGAAGCTTTCTTT	CASSAKTGTEAFF
TRBV19	-	TRBD1	TRBJ2-2	TGTGCCAGTAGAAGGACAGGGGCCGGGGAGCTGTTTTTT	CASRRTGAGELFF
TRBV7-2	-	-	TRBJ2-5	TGTGCCAGCAGCTTCACTTCGGGAGAGACCCAGTACTTC	CASSFTSGETQYF
TRBV2	-	TRBD2	TRBJ2-1	TGTGCCAGCAGTGAAGAAATAAGCGGGGGGAACGGTGAGCAGTTCTTC	CASSEEISGGNGEQFF
TRBV7-8	-	TRBD1	TRBJ1-6	TGTGCCAGCAGCTTAGCTCCGGGACAGGGGAGTTCACCCCTCCACTTT	CASSLAPGQGSSPLHF
TRBV12-5	-	TRBD2	TRBJ2-7	TGTGCTAGTGGTTTGGTAGGGTTTGCTAGCGGACACTACGAGCAGTACTTC	CASGLVGFASGHYEQYF
TRBV19	-	-	TRBJ2-1	TGTGCCAGTAGTAGTCTTAGCCGGAATGAGCAGTTCTTC	CASSSLSRNEQFF
TRBV18	-	-	TRBJ2-5	TGTGCCAGCTCGTCTGAAGAGACCCAGTACTTC	CASSSEETQYF
TRBV11-3	-	-	TRBJ2-3	TGTGCCAGCAGCTCCCAGGGCACAGATACGCAGTATTTT	CASSSQGTDTQYF
TRBV19	once	TRBD1	TRBJ1-4	TGTGCCAGTAGGAAACAGGGGGCAACTAATGAAAAACTGTTTTTT	CASRKQGATNEKLFF
TRBV28	-	-	TRBJ2-3	TGTGCCAGCAGTTTACAACAAAGTACGCAGTATTTT	CASSLQQSTQYF
TRBV7-2	-	-	TRBJ1-5	TGTGCCAGCAGCCCGGGGGGGCTAAGGCAGCCCCAGCATTTT	CASSPGGLRQPQHF